What follows describes a single T cell receptor beta chain. This sample is drawn from a study of technical replicates of blood from a few donors. Produced via immunoSEQ multiplex PCR; TCRdb's table is partial and in-frame only. The data show 75,000 to 100,000 clones, roughly 94% seen once. Germline V lookup: CDR1 LNHNV, CDR2 YYDKDF (reference sequence). Between the trimmed V and J ends, which lost 1 base and 4 bases, there was a span of 10 bases. The CDR3 length is 14 residues. Sequenced: T cells isolated from PBMCs. The clonotype originates from a human donor in good health. V and J are TRBV15 and TRBJ1-1; the D is unclear. CDR3 protein: CATSRGEELTEAFF. The CDR3 coding sequence is TGTGCCACCAGCAGAGGTGAGGAACTCACTGAAGCTTTCTTT.